This T cell receptor beta chain was sequenced during a study of T cells after yellow fever vaccination. This clonotype appeared a few times. Its antigen remains unidentified. In TCRdb, the 5' RACE reads were re-called with MiXCR into one record per CDR3 protein. The table records roughly 500,000 distinct CDR3 sequences, 19% of them present only once. Findings of the study overall: Subsequent to the booster, the majority of primary-vaccination clones reappeared (roughly 97% CD4, around 85% CD8). Weaker overall, the secondary response nonetheless peaked faster (day 5 versus 15).

CDR1 MNHNS and CDR2 SASEGT come from the germline V gene. This CDR3 spans 13 amino acids. Trimming took off 1 base at V and 4 bases at J, with 8 bases between the two ends. This TCR derives from a man aged 25 to 40 who received the YFV17D yellow fever vaccine. The chain carries TRBV6-1 and TRBJ2-7; D is unclear. Source: PBMCs, taken 15 days after the yellow fever booster vaccination. The CDR3 coding sequence is TGTGCCAGCAGTGAAGGGTTCGGGTACGAGCAGTACTTC. Translated, it gives CASSEGFGYEQYF.